The rows below give T cell receptor beta chains drawn from one sample of a study of blood T cell repertoires in COVID-19. TCRdb's table, derived via immunoSEQ multiplex PCR, lists solely in-frame clones and lacks some. Of about 150,000 clones listed, approximately 80% are singletons. The material sequenced was peripheral blood. The receptors were sampled from a man between 60 and 75 years old with acute or convalescent COVID-19. Each CDR3 is given with its conserved first and last residue. The order of the fields is V gene, D gene, J gene, clone size, CDR3 DNA, CDR3 protein. A D gene is named only where the DNA matches it firmly. Only some rows state a clone size, as once, few, many or a class for expanded clones.

>TRBV6-5|.|TRBJ2-1|.
TGTGCCAGCAGTTACCTACCCAGCGTCCCCTACAATGAGCAGTTCTTC
CASSYLPSVPYNEQFF
>TRBV7-9|TRBD1|TRBJ1-6|.
TGTGCCAGCAGCCGAGGGACAGGAACCTCCTATAATTCACCCCTCCACTTT
CASSRGTGTSYNSPLHF
>TRBV9|TRBD2|TRBJ2-1|.
TGTGCCAGCAGCGTCGGCGGGGGGAGCTCCTACAATGAGCAGTTCTTC
CASSVGGGSSYNEQFF
>TRBV7-7|TRBD2|TRBJ2-5|.
TGTGCCAGCAGCTTAATGAACGGGGGGGCCGGAGAGACCCAGTACTTC
CASSLMNGGAGETQYF
>TRBV5-4|.|TRBJ2-1|once
TGTGCCAGCAGCTTGGGCCTAGCGCCCCGCAATGAGCAGTTCTTC
CASSLGLAPRNEQFF
>TRBV11-2|TRBD2|TRBJ2-3|.
TGTGCCAGCAGCTCGCCCGGACTAGCGGGAGGCGCCACAGATACGCAGTATTTT
CASSSPGLAGGATDTQYF
>TRBV7-2|.|TRBJ2-3|.
TGTGCCAGCAGCCGCTCAGGGGGGTACACAGAAGATACGCAGTATTTT
CASSRSGGYTEDTQYF
>TRBV7-9|.|TRBJ1-2|many
TGTGCCAGCAGCCCCAAAGCGCGGTTTAACTATGGCTACACCTTC
CASSPKARFNYGYTF
>TRBV7-3|TRBD1|TRBJ2-2|.
TGTGCCAGCAGGTCGGGACAGGGGGCGAACACCGGGGAGCTGTTTTTT
CASRSGQGANTGELFF
>TRBV29-1|.|TRBJ2-7|.
TGCAGCGTTGAATTGGCGGGCGAGCAGTACTTC
CSVELAGEQYF
>TRBV5-1|.|TRBJ2-7|many
TGCGCCAGCAGCTTAAGGACGGAGGGTGAGCAGTACTTC
CASSLRTEGEQYF
>TRBV7-2|.|TRBJ2-7|.
TGTGCCAGCAGCCAAACAGTTTACGAGCAGTACTTC
CASSQTVYEQYF
>TRBV6-6|TRBD2|TRBJ2-1|.
TGTGCCAGCAGTTACTCTATAGCGGGAGGGTACAATGAGCAGTTCTTC
CASSYSIAGGYNEQFF
>TRBV7-3|.|TRBJ2-2|.
TGTGCCAGCAGCTTAGGGGTTGCCCGGCAGGGTTTCACCGGGGAGCTGTTTTTT
CASSLGVARQGFTGELFF
>TRBV7-2|TRBD1|TRBJ1-4|once
TGTGCCAGCAGCTTAGGTGGGACAGGGAATGAAAAACTGTTTTTT
CASSLGGTGNEKLFF
>TRBV27|TRBD1|TRBJ1-6|.
TGTGCCAGCAGGGGGGATCAGGGGGCTTTCAATTCACCCCTCCACTTT
CASRGDQGAFNSPLHF
>TRBV15|.|TRBJ1-2|.
TGTGCCACCAGCAGAGATGCGGACGGGGGTGGCTACACCTTC
CATSRDADGGGYTF
>TRBV7-2|TRBD2|TRBJ2-7|.
TGTGCCAGCAGCTATAAAAATAGCGGGAGTAAGTACTTC
CASSYKNSGSKYF